The source of this TCR beta chain is a study of T cell repertoires in cytomegalovirus infection. As regards this clonotype: What it recognizes is unknown.

CDR3 size: 19 residues. V was clipped by 5 bases and J by 7 bases; unmatched bases: 21. Germline-derived CDR1 and CDR2 are SGHVS and FNYEAQ. From the reads, TCRdb called clonotypes with MiXCR, one entry per CDR3 protein. Of 700,000 to 900,000 distinct CDR3 sequences listed, approximately 32% are singletons. The sequence was obtained from a human donor in good health (CMV status not recorded). Some clones in this sample may be carry-over from other donors' samples. The material sequenced was cultured CD8+ T cells from PBMCs, taken from culture after CMV antigen stimulation. The rearrangement uses TRBV7-6 and TRBJ2-1, with 9 nucleotides matching TRBD1. The CDR3 DNA follows: TGTGCCAGCAGCCGGGCAGGACAGGGGTCCCACCCCAGTTGGAATGAGCAGTTCTTC. This codes for CASSRAGQGSHPSWNEQFF.